Below, 8 T cell receptor beta chains from the same sample are listed, as sequenced in a study of blood T cells in healthy people across ages. Through a sample-barcoded 5' primer and a J-beta primer mix, a second PCR was run for 7 to 11 cycles. Using its own MiXCR run on the 5' RACE reads, TCRdb lists one record per CDR3 protein. The data contain around 620,000 distinct CDR3 sequences, 27% of them singletons. The sample taken for sequencing was blood. The receptor source for this set is a woman in her sixties or seventies in good health.

The J gene is TRBJ1-4, the V gene TRBV20-1; TRBD1 is a possible D gene (6 bases). This CDR3 comprises 13 residues. Trimming shortened V by 4 bases and J by 7 bases, and 13 bases separated the two germline ends. The germline CDR1 and CDR2 sequences are DFQATT and SNEGSKA (reference sequence). The CDR3 nucleotides read TGCAGTGCTAAGGGGGGGGCCGGTGAAAAACTGTTTTTT. Translating it yields CSAKGGAGEKLFF.

Of note for this clonotype: At one end the junction does not follow the germline gene, possibly because of a read error. The V and J genes are TRBV3-1 and TRBJ2-7, with D perhaps matching TRBD1 (6 bases). Germline V gives CDR1 LGHDT, CDR2 YNNKEL (reference sequence). The CDR3 runs 15 residues. Here the CDR3 reads CASSQGRGLFYEQYF. The DNA of the CDR3 is TGTGCCAGCAGCCAAGGCAGGGGCCTCTTCTACGAGCAATACTTC.

This clonotype was recorded once. The chain joins TRBV7-8 to TRBJ1-2; D not resolved. Germline CDR1 SGHVS, CDR2 FQNEAQ. Trimming took off 3 bases at V and 8 bases at J, with 10 bases between the two ends. The CDR3 runs 12 residues. CDR3 in amino acids: CASSLYLGGYTF. The CDR3 nucleotides read TGTGCCAGCAGCTTGTACCTGGGGGGCTACACCTTC.

CDR3 sequence: CSARDRDSLIGSPLHF. In DNA, the CDR3 is TGCAGTGCTAGAGATCGAGACAGCCTGATTGGATCACCCCTCCACTTT. The chain couples TRBV20-1 to TRBJ1-6; a possible D gene is TRBD1 (5 bases). Germline V gives CDR1 DFQATT, CDR2 SNEGSKA (reference sequence). V lost 0 bases and J 10 bases, leaving 19 bases between the germline ends. CDR3 length: 16 residues.

On this clonotype itself: The conserved phenylalanine or tryptophan is not found at the CDR3 terminus, so this likely reflects a read error. The chain is built from TRBV4-3 and TRBJ2-3, with 9 bases that match TRBD2. The V and J ends lost 4 bases and 3 bases, in that order; junction bases with no gene match: 2. The CDR3 loop spans 14 amino acids. Germline loops: CDR1 LGHNA, CDR2 YSLEER. In DNA form, the CDR3 reads TGCGCCAGCAGCCTCGGACTAGCGACAGATACGCAGTATTTG. Its protein product is CASSLGLATDTQYL.

This chain connects TRBV27 to TRBJ1-3; 8 bases match TRBD1. Germline V gives CDR1 MNHEY, CDR2 SMNVEV (reference sequence). This CDR3 has 17 amino acids. With 8 bases clipped from V and 0 bases from J, the junction kept 12 bases outside the gene matches. The CDR3 protein is CASGAGQGPISGNTIYF. The CDR3 nucleotides read TGTGCCAGCGGGGCCGGACAGGGCCCAATCTCTGGAAACACCATATATTTT.

This clonotype was seen a handful of times. V is TRBV21-1 and J is TRBJ1-2; whether TRBD1, the table's D call, matches the DNA was not checked. TRBV21-1 counts as a pseudogene. CDR3 length: 15 amino acids. This CDR3 reads CASSQGDTRNYGYTF. CDR3 in DNA: TGTGCCAGCAGCCAAGGGGACACCCGTAACTATGGCTACACCTTC.

This clonotype was counted a few times. The rearrangement links TRBV5-1 to TRBJ1-1; tentatively, D is TRBD1 (6 bases). CDR3 length: 13 amino acids. Between the trimmed V and J ends, which lost 4 bases and 4 bases, there was a span of 11 bases. Germline V gene lookup returns CDR1 SGHRS and CDR2 YFSETQ. The CDR3 spells CASSPAGVTEAFF. CDR3 DNA sequence: TGCGCCAGCAGCCCCGCAGGGGTCACTGAAGCTTTCTTT.